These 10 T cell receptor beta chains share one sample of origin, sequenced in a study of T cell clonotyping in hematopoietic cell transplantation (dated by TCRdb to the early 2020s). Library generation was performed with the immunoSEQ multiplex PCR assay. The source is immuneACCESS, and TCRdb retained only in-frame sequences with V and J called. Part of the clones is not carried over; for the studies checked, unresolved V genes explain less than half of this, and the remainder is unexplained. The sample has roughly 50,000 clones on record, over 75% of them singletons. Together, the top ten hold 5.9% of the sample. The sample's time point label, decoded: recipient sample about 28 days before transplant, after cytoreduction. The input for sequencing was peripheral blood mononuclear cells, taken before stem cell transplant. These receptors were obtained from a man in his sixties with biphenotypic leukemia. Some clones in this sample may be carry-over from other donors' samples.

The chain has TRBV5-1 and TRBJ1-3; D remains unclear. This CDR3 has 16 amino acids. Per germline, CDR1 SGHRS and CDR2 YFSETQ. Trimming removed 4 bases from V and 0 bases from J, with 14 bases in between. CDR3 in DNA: TGCGCCAGCAGCCCGACGCCGGGCCCCTCTGGAAACACCATATATTTT. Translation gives CASSPTPGPSGNTIYF. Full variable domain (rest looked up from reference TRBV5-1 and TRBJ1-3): KAGVTQTPRYLIKTRGQQVTLSCSPISGHRSVSWYQQTPGQGLQFLFEYFSETQRNKGNFPGRFSGRQFSNSRSEMNVSTLELGDSALYLCASSPTPGPSGNTIYFGEGSWLTVV.

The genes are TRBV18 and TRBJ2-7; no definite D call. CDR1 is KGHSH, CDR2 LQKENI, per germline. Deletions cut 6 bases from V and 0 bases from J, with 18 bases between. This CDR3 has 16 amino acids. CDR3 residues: CASSPIQSRISYEQYF. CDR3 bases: TGTGCCAGCTCTCCCATCCAAAGCAGAATCTCCTACGAGCAGTACTTC.

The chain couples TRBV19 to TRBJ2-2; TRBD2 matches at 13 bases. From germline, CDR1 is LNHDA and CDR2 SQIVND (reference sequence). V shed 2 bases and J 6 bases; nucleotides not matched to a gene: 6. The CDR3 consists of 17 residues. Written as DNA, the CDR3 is TGTGCCAGTAGTATACAGACTAGCGGGAGGTGGGCCGGGGAGCTGTTTTTT. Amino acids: CASSIQTSGRWAGELFF.

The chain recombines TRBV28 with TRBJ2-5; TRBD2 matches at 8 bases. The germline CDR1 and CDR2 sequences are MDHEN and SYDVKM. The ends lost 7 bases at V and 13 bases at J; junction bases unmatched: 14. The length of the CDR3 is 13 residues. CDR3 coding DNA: TGTGCCAGCACCCGAGGGGCGGGGGGCAGGGGGTACTTC. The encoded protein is CASTRGAGGRGYF.

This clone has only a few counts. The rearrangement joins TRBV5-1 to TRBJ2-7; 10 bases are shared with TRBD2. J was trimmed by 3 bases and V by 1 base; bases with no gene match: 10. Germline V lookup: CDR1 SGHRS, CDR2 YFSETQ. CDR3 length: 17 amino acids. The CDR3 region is CASSLSGRAKGFYEQYF. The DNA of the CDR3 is TGCGCCAGCAGCTTGAGCGGGAGGGCTAAGGGTTTCTACGAGCAGTACTTC.

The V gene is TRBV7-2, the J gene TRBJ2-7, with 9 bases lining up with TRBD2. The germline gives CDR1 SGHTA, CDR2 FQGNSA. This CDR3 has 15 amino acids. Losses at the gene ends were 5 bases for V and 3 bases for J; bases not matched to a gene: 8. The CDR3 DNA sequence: TGTGCCAGCAGCCCCTCGGCTAGCGGGGTCTACGAGCAGTACTTC. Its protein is CASSPSASGVYEQYF.

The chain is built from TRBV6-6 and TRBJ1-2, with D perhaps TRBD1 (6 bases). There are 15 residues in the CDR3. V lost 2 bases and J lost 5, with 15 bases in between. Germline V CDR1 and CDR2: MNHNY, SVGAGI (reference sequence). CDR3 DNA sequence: TGTGCCAGCAGTTACATGGCAGGGGAGGGATATGGCTACACCTTC. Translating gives CASSYMAGEGYGYTF.

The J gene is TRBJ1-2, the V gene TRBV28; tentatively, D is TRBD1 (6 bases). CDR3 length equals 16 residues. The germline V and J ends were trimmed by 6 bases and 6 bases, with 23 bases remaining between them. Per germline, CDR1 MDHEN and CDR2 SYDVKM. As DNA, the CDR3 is TGTGCCAGCAGGGTGTACGGGCACAGGGTAAATCATGGCTACACCTTC. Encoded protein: CASRVYGHRVNHGYTF.

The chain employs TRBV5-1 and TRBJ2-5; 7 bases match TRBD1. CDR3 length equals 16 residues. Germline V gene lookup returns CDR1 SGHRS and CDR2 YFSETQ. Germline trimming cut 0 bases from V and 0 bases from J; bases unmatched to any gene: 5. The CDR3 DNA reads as TGCGCCAGCAGCTTGGAGACAGGGTCGTACCAAGAGACCCAGTACTTC. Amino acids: CASSLETGSYQETQYF. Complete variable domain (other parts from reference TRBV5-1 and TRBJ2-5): KAGVTQTPRYLIKTRGQQVTLSCSPISGHRSVSWYQQTPGQGLQFLFEYFSETQRNKGNFPGRFSGRQFSNSRSEMNVSTLELGDSALYLCASSLETGSYQETQYFGPGTRLLVL.

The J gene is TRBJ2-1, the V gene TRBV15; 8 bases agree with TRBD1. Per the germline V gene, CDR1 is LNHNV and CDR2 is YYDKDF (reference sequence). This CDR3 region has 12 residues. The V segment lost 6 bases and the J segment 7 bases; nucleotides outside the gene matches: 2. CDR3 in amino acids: CATRDRVNEQFF. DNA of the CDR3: TGTGCCACCAGGGACAGGGTTAATGAGCAGTTCTTC.